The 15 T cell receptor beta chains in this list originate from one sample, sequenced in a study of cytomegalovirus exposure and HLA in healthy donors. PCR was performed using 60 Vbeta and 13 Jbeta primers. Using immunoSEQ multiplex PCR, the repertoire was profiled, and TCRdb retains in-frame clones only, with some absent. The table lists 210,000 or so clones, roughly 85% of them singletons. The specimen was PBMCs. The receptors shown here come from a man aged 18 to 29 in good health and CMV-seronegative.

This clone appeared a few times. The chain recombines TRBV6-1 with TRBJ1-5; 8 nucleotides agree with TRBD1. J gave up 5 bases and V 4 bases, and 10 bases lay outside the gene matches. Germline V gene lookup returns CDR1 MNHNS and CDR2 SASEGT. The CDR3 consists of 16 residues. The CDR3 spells CASSASAGGLDQPQHF. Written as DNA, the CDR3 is TGTGCCAGCAGTGCATCCGCAGGGGGCCTCGATCAGCCCCAGCATTTT.

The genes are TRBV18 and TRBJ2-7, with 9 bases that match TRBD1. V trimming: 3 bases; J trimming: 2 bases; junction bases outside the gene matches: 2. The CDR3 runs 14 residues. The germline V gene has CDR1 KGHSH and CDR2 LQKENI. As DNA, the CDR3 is TGTGCCAGCTCACCGGGACAGGGAACCTACGAGCAGTACTTC. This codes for CASSPGQGTYEQYF. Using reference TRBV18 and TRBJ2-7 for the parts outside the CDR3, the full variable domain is NAGVMQNPRHLVRRRGQEARLRCSPMKGHSHVYWYRQLPEEGLKFMVYLQKENIIDESGMPKERFSAEFPKEGPSILRIQQVVRGDSAAYFCASSPGQGTYEQYFGPGTRLTVT.

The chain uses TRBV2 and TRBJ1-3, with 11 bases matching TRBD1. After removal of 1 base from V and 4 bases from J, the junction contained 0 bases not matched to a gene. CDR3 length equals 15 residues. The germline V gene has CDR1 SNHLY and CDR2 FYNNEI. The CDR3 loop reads CASSEGTGGGNTIYF. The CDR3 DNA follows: TGTGCCAGCAGTGAAGGGACAGGGGGCGGAAACACCATATATTTT.

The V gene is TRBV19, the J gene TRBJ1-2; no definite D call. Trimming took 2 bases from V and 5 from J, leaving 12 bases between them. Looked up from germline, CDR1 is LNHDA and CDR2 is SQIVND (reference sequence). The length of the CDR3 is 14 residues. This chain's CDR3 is CASSIFSPRYGYTF. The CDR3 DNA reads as TGTGCCAGTAGTATATTCTCGCCGCGGTATGGCTACACCTTC. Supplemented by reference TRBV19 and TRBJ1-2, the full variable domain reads DGGITQSPKYLFRKEGQNVTLSCEQNLNHDAMYWYRQDPGQGLRLIYYSQIVNDFQKGDIAEGYSVSREKKESFPLTVTSAQKNPTAFYLCASSIFSPRYGYTFGSGTRLTVV.

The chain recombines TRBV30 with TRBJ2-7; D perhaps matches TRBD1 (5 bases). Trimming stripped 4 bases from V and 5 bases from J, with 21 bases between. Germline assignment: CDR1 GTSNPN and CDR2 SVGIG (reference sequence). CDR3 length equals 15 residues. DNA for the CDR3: TGTGCCTGGACCTCCTTTCGGACATTAAACAACGAGCAGTACTTC. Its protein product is CAWTSFRTLNNEQYF. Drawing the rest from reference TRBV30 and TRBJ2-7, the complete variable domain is SQTIHQWPATLVQPVGSPLSLECTVEGTSNPNLYWYRQAAGRGLQLLFYSVGIGQISSEVPQNLSASRPQDRQFILSSKKLLLSDSGFYLCAWTSFRTLNNEQYFGPGTRLTVT.

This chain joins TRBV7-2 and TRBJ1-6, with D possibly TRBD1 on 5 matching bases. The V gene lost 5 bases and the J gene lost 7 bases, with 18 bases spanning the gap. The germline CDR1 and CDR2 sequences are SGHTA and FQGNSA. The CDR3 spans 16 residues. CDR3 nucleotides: TGTGCCAGCAGCCGACAGAATTTGAACGGGAATTCACCCCTCCACTTT. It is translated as CASSRQNLNGNSPLHF.

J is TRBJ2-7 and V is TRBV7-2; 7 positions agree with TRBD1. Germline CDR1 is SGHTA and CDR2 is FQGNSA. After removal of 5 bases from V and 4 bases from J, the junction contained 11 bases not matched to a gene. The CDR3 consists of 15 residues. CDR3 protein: CASSASGTDPYEQYF. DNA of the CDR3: TGTGCCAGCAGCGCCTCCGGGACAGACCCATACGAGCAGTACTTC. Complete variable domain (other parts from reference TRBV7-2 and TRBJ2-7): GAGVSQSPSNKVTEKGKDVELRCDPISGHTALYWYRQSLGQGLEFLIYFQGNSAPDKSGLPSDRFSAERTGGSVSTLTIQRTQQEDSAVYLCASSASGTDPYEQYFGPGTRLTVT.

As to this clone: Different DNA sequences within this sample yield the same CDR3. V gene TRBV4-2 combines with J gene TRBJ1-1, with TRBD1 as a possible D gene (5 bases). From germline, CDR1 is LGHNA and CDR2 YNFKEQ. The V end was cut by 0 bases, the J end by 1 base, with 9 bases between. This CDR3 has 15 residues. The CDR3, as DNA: TGTGCCAGCAGCCAAGATGGTCAGGGGAACACTGAAGCTTTCTTT. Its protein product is CASSQDGQGNTEAFF.

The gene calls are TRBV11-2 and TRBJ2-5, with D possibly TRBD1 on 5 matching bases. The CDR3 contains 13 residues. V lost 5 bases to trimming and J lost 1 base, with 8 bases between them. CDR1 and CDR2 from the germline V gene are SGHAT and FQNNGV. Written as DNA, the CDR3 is TGTGCCAGCAGCCCAGGGTTCCAAGAGACCCAGTACTTC. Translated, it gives CASSPGFQETQYF.

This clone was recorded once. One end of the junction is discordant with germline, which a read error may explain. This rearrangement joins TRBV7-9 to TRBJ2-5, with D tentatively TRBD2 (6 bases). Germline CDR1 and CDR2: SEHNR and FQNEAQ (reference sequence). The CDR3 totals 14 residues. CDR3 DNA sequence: TGTTCCAGCAGCCTCACGGGAGCGGAGGAGACCCAGTACTTC. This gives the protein CSSSLTGAEETQYF.

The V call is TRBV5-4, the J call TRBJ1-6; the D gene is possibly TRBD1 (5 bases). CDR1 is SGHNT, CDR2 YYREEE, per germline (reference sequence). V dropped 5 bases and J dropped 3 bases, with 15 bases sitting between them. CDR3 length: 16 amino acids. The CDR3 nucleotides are TGTGCCAGCAGTTTTGGCGGGGCAGTCTATAATTCACCCCTCCACTTT. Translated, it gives CASSFGGAVYNSPLHF. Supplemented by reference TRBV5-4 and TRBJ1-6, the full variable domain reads ETGVTQSPTHLIKTRGQQVTLRCSSQSGHNTVSWYQQALGQGPQFIFQYYREEENGRGNFPPRFSGLQFPNYSSELNVNALELDDSALYLCASSFGGAVYNSPLHFGNGTRLTVT.

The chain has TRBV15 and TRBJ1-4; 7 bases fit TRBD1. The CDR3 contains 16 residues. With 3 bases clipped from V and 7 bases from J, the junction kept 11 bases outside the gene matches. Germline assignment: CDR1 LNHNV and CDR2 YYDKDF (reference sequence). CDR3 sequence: CATSSPAQGIREKLFF. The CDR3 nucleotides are TGTGCCACCAGCAGTCCTGCACAGGGGATTCGTGAAAAACTGTTTTTT.

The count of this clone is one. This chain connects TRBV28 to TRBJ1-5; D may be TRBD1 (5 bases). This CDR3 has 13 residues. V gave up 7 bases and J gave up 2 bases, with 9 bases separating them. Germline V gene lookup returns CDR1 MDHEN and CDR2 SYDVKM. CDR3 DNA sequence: TGTGCCAGCAACGGGGGGGGCAATCAGCCCCAGCATTTT. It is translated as CASNGGGNQPQHF.

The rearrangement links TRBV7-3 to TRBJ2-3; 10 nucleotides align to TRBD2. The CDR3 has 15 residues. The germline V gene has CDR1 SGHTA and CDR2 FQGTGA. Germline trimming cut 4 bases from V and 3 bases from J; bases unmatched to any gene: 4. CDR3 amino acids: CASSSHSGGTDTQYF. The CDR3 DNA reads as TGTGCCAGCAGCTCGCATAGCGGGGGGACAGATACGCAGTATTTT.

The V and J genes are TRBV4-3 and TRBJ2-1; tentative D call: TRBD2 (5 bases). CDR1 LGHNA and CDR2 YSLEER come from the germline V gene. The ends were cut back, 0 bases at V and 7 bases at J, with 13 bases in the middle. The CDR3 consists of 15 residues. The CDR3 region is CASSQDQRWENEQFF. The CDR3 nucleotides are TGCGCCAGCAGCCAAGATCAGAGGTGGGAGAATGAGCAGTTCTTC.